These 26 T cell receptor beta chains share one sample of origin, sequenced in a study of human T cells and chemical hapten exposure. As to time point: patch test 1, 2 weeks after DPC sensitization. Treatment given: therapeutic diphenylcyclopropenone sensitization with weekly scalp DPC. Using its own MiXCR run on the RACE reads, TCRdb lists one record per CDR3 protein. The data contain 84,000 or so distinct CDR3 sequences, roughly 10% of them singletons. Material: whole blood, obtained in connection with sensitization to the hapten diphenylcyclopropenone (DPC). The receptors stem from a man between 40 and 49 years old with alopecia areata. Some clones in this sample may be carry-over from other donors' samples.

J is TRBJ1-2 and V is TRBV6-2 or TRBV6-3; perhaps TRBD1 as D (6 bases). V was shortened by 6 bases and J by 5 bases, with 13 bases between the two germline ends. Germline values: CDR1 MNHEY, CDR2 SVGEGT. This CDR3 has 13 residues. This chain's CDR3 is CASRDGQRYGYTF. CDR3 DNA sequence: TGTGCCAGCAGGGACGGACAGAGATATGGCTACACCTTC.

This clonotype was seen more than once but under ten times. The chain has TRBV3-1 and TRBJ2-1; 8 bases match TRBD2. With 0 bases clipped from V and 7 bases from J, the junction kept 11 bases outside the gene matches. CDR3 length: 17 amino acids. Germline-derived CDR1 and CDR2 are LGHDT and YNNKEL (reference sequence). The CDR3 sequence is CASSQDWTGGSRNEQFF. CDR3 in DNA: TGTGCCAGCAGCCAAGATTGGACGGGAGGGTCTAGGAATGAGCAGTTCTTC.

There are a few counts of this clonotype. The CDR3 spells CASSPTSGTYPNEQFF. CDR3 bases: TGTGCCAGCAGCCCGACTAGCGGGACATACCCCAATGAGCAGTTCTTC. V is TRBV13 and J is TRBJ2-1, with 11 bases matching TRBD2. This CDR3 comprises 16 residues. Germline values: CDR1 PRHDT, CDR2 FYEKMQ (reference sequence). The V segment lost 5 bases and the J segment 6 bases; nucleotides outside the gene matches: 9.

This chain joins TRBV29-1 and TRBJ1-2; D is perhaps TRBD1 (5 bases). The V end was cut by 3 bases, the J end by 8 bases, with 13 bases between. This CDR3 spans 12 amino acids. CDR1 is SQVTM, CDR2 ANQGSEA, per germline. In nucleotides, the CDR3 is TGCAGCGTTGAGGGACGCTCGGCGGGCTACACCTTC. Residues: CSVEGRSAGYTF.

This clonotype appeared many times. This chain links TRBV20-1 with TRBJ2-1; D might be TRBD1 (7 bases). The CDR3 covers 14 residues. Germline V lookup: CDR1 DFQATT, CDR2 SNEGSKA (reference sequence). The V and J ends lost 1 base and 10 bases respectively, with 17 bases between them. The CDR3 spells CSARGQGGRGEQFF. For the CDR3, the DNA is TGCAGTGCTAGAGGACAGGGAGGTCGGGGCGAGCAGTTCTTC.

The J gene is TRBJ1-4, the V gene TRBV12-3 or TRBV12-4; the match to TRBD1 covers 8 bases. This CDR3 has 13 residues. The ends lost 6 bases at V and 6 bases at J; junction bases unmatched: 3. The CDR3 DNA is TGTGCCAGCAGATCACAGGGGGATGAAAAACTGTTTTTT. Translating it yields CASRSQGDEKLFF.

A few counts support this clonotype. The V gene is TRBV15, the J gene TRBJ2-1; D call uncertain. The V gene lost 2 bases and the J gene lost 8 bases, with 7 bases spanning the gap. Germline values: CDR1 LNHNV, CDR2 YYDKDF (reference sequence). The CDR3 contains 12 residues. CDR3 protein: CATSRPGYEQFF. CDR3 nucleotide sequence: TGTGCCACCAGCAGACCTGGGTATGAGCAGTTCTTC.

The rearrangement joins TRBV7-2 to TRBJ2-7; 9 bases map to TRBD2. CDR1 is SGHTA, CDR2 FQGNSA, per germline. The CDR3 is 14 residues long. With V trimmed by 5 bases and J by 2 bases, 4 bases remained unmatched. For the CDR3, the DNA is TGTGCCAGCAGCGCAGCGGGAGGAGCCTACGAGCAGTACTTC. It yields the protein CASSAAGGAYEQYF.

V gene TRBV29-1 combines with J gene TRBJ2-7; TRBD2 aligns across 9 bases. The junction had 12 bases not matched to a gene; V was cut back by 0 bases and J by 6 bases. The germline CDR1 and CDR2 sequences are SQVTM and ANQGSEA. The CDR3 length is 16 residues. The CDR3 DNA sequence: TGCAGCGTTGAAGATTCCGCTCGGGGACTAGCATCCGAGCAGTACTTC. It codes for CSVEDSARGLASEQYF.

This clonotype was detected only a few times. The rearrangement uses TRBV20-1 and TRBJ1-1; TRBD1 is a possible D gene (6 bases). This CDR3 spans 12 amino acids. V gave up 6 bases and J gave up 4 bases, with 12 bases separating them. CDR1 and CDR2 from the germline V gene are DFQATT and SNEGSKA (reference sequence). This CDR3 is CSAKSGATEAFF. The CDR3 nucleotides read TGCAGTGCAAAATCAGGGGCCACTGAAGCTTTCTTT.

This clonotype was seen more than once but under ten times. This chain uses TRBV28 with TRBJ2-7, with a tentative D call TRBD2 (6 bases). The CDR3 consists of 14 residues. The ends were cut back, 5 bases at V and 7 bases at J, with 18 bases in the middle. Germline CDR1 and CDR2: MDHEN and SYDVKM. This CDR3 is CASSREGGRGEQYF. The CDR3 DNA reads as TGTGCCAGCAGTCGAGAGGGAGGTCGGGGTGAGCAGTACTTC.

This clonotype was picked up many times. V usage is TRBV6-2 or TRBV6-3 and J usage is TRBJ1-1; D is perhaps TRBD1 (5 bases). Trimming removed 2 bases at V and 0 bases at J, with 19 bases between. The germline gives CDR1 MNHEY, CDR2 SVGEGT. The CDR3 loop spans 18 amino acids. CDR3 residues: CASSYLISLQEMNTEAFF. The CDR3 nucleotides read TGTGCCAGCAGTTACCTTATATCCCTACAGGAGATGAACACTGAAGCTTTCTTT.

The V gene is TRBV7-9, the J gene TRBJ2-2; D ambiguous. Germline CDR1 reads SEHNR; CDR2 reads FQNEAQ (reference sequence). V was pared by 1 base and J by 1 base, with 7 bases between. The CDR3 length is 15 residues. The CDR3 bases are TGTGCCAGCAGCTTAGACCCCTTGAACACCGGGGAGCTGTTTTTT. This gives the protein CASSLDPLNTGELFF. Drawing the rest from reference TRBV7-9 and TRBJ2-2, the complete variable domain is DTGVSQNPRHKITKRGQNVTFRCDPISEHNRLYWYRQTLGQGPEFLTYFQNEAQLEKSRLLSDRFSAERPKGSFSTLEIQRTEQGDSAMYLCASSLDPLNTGELFFGEGSRLTVL.

This clonotype was counted between two and nine times. This chain joins TRBV12-3 or TRBV12-4 and TRBJ1-4, with TRBD1 matching 8 bases. This CDR3 has 13 amino acids. Germline trimming cut 4 bases from V and 12 bases from J; bases unmatched to any gene: 7. The CDR3 DNA reads as TGTGCCAGCAGTTACCGGGACAGGAACCAACTGTTTTTT. Residues: CASSYRDRNQLFF.

This sequence joins TRBV11-3 and TRBJ2-5; TRBD1 is a possible D gene (6 bases). V was clipped by 5 bases and J by 2 bases, with 12 bases between them. Germline loops: CDR1 SGHNT, CDR2 YENEEA. The CDR3 spans 14 residues. The CDR3 DNA reads TGTGCCAGCAGCCTCTACAGGGCGCAAGAGACCCAGTACTTC. It is translated as CASSLYRAQETQYF.

The table lists this clonotype with a few counts. The rearrangement joins TRBV15 to TRBJ2-7, with D possibly called TRBD1 or TRBD2 (6 bases each). Between the trimmed V and J ends, which lost 0 bases and 3 bases, there was a span of 12 bases. The germline gives CDR1 LNHNV, CDR2 YYDKDF (reference sequence). The CDR3 covers 15 residues. The CDR3 protein is CATSRDLEGGYEQYF. CDR3 coding DNA: TGTGCCACCAGCAGAGATCTCGAGGGGGGCTACGAGCAGTACTTC.

This clonotype was recorded a few times. The chain recombines TRBV7-2 with TRBJ2-1, with 12 bases matching TRBD1. The ends lost 6 bases at V and 4 bases at J; junction bases unmatched: 7. The germline CDR1 and CDR2 sequences are SGHTA and FQGNSA. CDR3 length: 16 residues. The CDR3 DNA follows: TGTGCCAGCAGGGTGGGGGACAGGGGGCTATACAATGAGCAGTTCTTC. It encodes CASRVGDRGLYNEQFF.

Remarks on this clonotype: This may stem from a read error, because a much larger clone lies one nucleotide away. The gene calls are TRBV28 and TRBJ1-2; 10 nucleotides agree with TRBD1. The germline V gene has CDR1 MDHEN and CDR2 SYDVKM. The CDR3 totals 14 residues. The V gene end was trimmed by 5 bases and the J gene end by 8 bases; junction bases not matched to a gene: 8. The CDR3 bases are TGTGCCAGCAGTATCAGAGGGACAGGGGAAGGCTACACCTTC. Protein: CASSIRGTGEGYTF.

The chain has TRBV6-5 and TRBJ1-5, with 8 bases lining up with TRBD1. V was clipped by 6 bases and J by 6 bases; unmatched bases: 4. The CDR3 loop spans 13 amino acids. Germline V gene lookup returns CDR1 MNHEY and CDR2 SVGAGI. The CDR3 loop reads CASSSGGGQPQHF. CDR3 DNA: TGTGCCAGCAGCTCAGGGGGCGGTCAGCCCCAGCATTTT.

The chain links TRBV5-4 to TRBJ2-3; 11 nucleotides agree with TRBD2. CDR3 length: 17 residues. CDR1 is SGHNT and CDR2 is YYREEE in the germline V gene (reference sequence). With V trimmed by 3 bases and J by 5 bases, 11 bases remained unmatched. The CDR3 reads CASSSAGGLAGGDTQYF. Written as DNA, the CDR3 is TGTGCCAGCAGCTCCGCCGGCGGGCTAGCGGGAGGAGATACGCAGTATTTT.

The CDR3 reads CASRPDLFSTDTQYF. In DNA form, the CDR3 reads TGTGCCAGCAGGCCGGACCTCTTTTCCACAGATACGCAGTATTTT. The J gene is TRBJ2-3, the V gene TRBV5-4; no reliable D call. Per germline, CDR1 SGHNT and CDR2 YYREEE (reference sequence). The CDR3 totals 15 residues. The ends were cut back, 5 bases at V and 2 bases at J, with 15 bases in the middle. Full variable domain (missing parts from reference TRBV5-4 and TRBJ2-3): ETGVTQSPTHLIKTRGQQVTLRCSSQSGHNTVSWYQQALGQGPQFIFQYYREEENGRGNFPPRFSGLQFPNYSSELNVNALELDDSALYLCASRPDLFSTDTQYFGPGTRLTVL.

This sequence joins TRBV19 and TRBJ2-4; 13 nucleotides match TRBD2. Losses at the gene ends were 4 bases for V and 0 bases for J; bases not matched to a gene: 6. Germline CDR1 and CDR2: LNHDA and SQIVND (reference sequence). The CDR3 is 18 amino acids. CDR3 sequence reads: CASSTTSGRPLAKNIQYF. The CDR3 bases are TGTGCCAGTAGTACGACTAGCGGGAGGCCTTTAGCCAAAAACATTCAGTACTTC.

This clonotype was counted only a few times. The chain combines TRBV5-1 with TRBJ2-1; D tentatively reads TRBD1 or TRBD2 (5 bases each). Trimming cost V 0 bases and J 6 bases, with 16 bases left between them. The CDR3 has 16 residues. Germline lookup yields CDR1 SGHRS and CDR2 YFSETQ. CDR3 residues: CASSLEVGPLGNEQFF. In nucleotides, the CDR3 is TGCGCCAGCAGCTTGGAAGTGGGACCCTTGGGCAATGAGCAGTTCTTC.

The J gene is TRBJ1-1, the V gene TRBV7-8; D gene unclear. The V gene's germline CDR1 is SGHVS and CDR2 FQNEAQ. Trimming stripped 5 bases from V and 7 bases from J, with 11 bases between. The CDR3 totals 12 residues. In nucleotides, the CDR3 is TGTGCCAGCAGCCCACTCCCAGGTGAAGCTTTCTTT. Its protein is CASSPLPGEAFF.

The chain recombines TRBV6-5 with TRBJ2-7; D not certain. CDR1 is MNHEY and CDR2 is SVGAGI in the germline V gene. The CDR3 loop spans 16 amino acids. V was trimmed by 0 bases and J by 1 base, leaving 13 bases between them. The CDR3 DNA sequence: TGTGCCAGCAGTTACTCGACAAGGGCCGAATCCTACGAGCAGTACGTC. This gives the protein CASSYSTRAESYEQYV.

This clonotype was picked up a small number of times. The chain employs TRBV3-1 and TRBJ2-6, with 7 bases that match TRBD1. The length of the CDR3 is 16 residues. CDR1 LGHDT and CDR2 YNNKEL come from the germline V gene (reference sequence). Trimming took 4 bases from V and 0 from J; bases not matched to a gene: 3. The DNA of the CDR3 is TGTGCCAGCAGCCCGGGGACAGTCTCTGGGGCCAACGTCCTGACTTTC. It translates to CASSPGTVSGANVLTF. The full variable domain, its missing parts supplied by reference TRBV3-1 and TRBJ2-6, is DTAVSQTPKYLVTQMGNDKSIKCEQNLGHDTMYWYKQDSKKFLKIMFSYNNKELIINETVPNRFSPKSPDKAHLNLHINSLELGDSAVYFCASSPGTVSGANVLTFGAGSRLTVL.